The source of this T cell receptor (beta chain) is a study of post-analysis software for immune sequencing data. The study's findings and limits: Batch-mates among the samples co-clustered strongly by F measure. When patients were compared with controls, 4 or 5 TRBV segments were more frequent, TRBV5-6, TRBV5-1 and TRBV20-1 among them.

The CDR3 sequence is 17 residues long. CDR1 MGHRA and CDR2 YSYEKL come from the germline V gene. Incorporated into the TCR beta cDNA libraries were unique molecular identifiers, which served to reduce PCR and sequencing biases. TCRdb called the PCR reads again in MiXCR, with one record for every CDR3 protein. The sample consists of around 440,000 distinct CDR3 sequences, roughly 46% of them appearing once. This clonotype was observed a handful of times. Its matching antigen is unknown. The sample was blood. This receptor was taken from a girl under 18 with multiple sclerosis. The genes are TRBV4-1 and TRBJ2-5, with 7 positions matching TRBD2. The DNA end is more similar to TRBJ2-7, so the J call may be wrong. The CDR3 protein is CASSPHRLREDYYEQYF. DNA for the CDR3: TGCGCCAGCAGCCCTCACCGCCTACGGGAGGATTATTACGAGCAGTACTTC.